These 26 T cell receptor beta chains share one sample of origin, sequenced in a study of vaccination and CD4 T cells after COVID-19. What these receptors recognize is not known. Time point specified: late sampling 161 to 241 days after vaccination in a few convalescent patients. The treatment here: 10-day PBMC culture with coronavirus spike peptide pools or control peptides (ViraFEST assay). Sequencing of DNA taken from cultured CD4+ T cells relied on the Oncomine TCR Beta short-read assay. TCRdb re-called the PCR reads through MiXCR, storing one row per CDR3 protein. The table records 18,000 or so distinct CDR3 sequences, approximately 56% of them present only once. Specimen: CD4+ T cells from blood, cultured in vitro, collected about 7 months after SARS-CoV-2 vaccination. Receptors originate from a human donor who had recovered from COVID-19.

The chain recombines TRBV6-1 with TRBJ1-1; D is possibly TRBD1 (5 bases). The CDR3 contains 14 residues. Trimming cost V 6 bases and J 4 bases, with 15 bases left between them. Germline CDR1 MNHNS, CDR2 SASEGT. In DNA, the CDR3 is TGTGCCAGCAGCCCCCTTGGCGGGGGCACTGAAGCTTTCTTT. Amino acid sequence: CASSPLGGGTEAFF.

In its sample, this clonotype was seen a few times. The rearrangement uses TRBV7-9 and TRBJ2-2, with D perhaps TRBD1 (6 bases). CDR1 is SEHNR and CDR2 is FQNEAQ in the germline V gene (reference sequence). The V end was cut by 5 bases, the J end by 7 bases, with 20 bases between. The CDR3 spans 16 residues. The CDR3 is CASSGRWDMTYGELFF. The DNA for the CDR3 is TGTGCCAGCAGCGGGCGATGGGACATGACATACGGGGAGCTGTTTTTT. Full variable domain (missing parts from reference TRBV7-9 and TRBJ2-2): DTGVSQNPRHKITKRGQNVTFRCDPISEHNRLYWYRQTLGQGPEFLTYFQNEAQLEKSRLLSDRFSAERPKGSFSTLEIQRTEQGDSAMYLCASSGRWDMTYGELFFGEGSRLTVL.

This clonotype has more than one count but fewer than ten. This sequence joins TRBV20-1 and TRBJ2-3; 9 nucleotides align to TRBD2. This CDR3 is built from 16 residues. Germline-derived CDR1 and CDR2 are DFQATT and SNEGSKA (reference sequence). V gave up 1 base and J gave up 3 bases; unmatched junction bases: 8. The CDR3 DNA reads as TGCAGTGCTAGAGTCCCAAGGGGACTAGCAACAGATACGCAGTATTTT. Translating it yields CSARVPRGLATDTQYF.

This rearrangement joins TRBV23-1 to TRBJ1-5, with D possibly TRBD1 on 5 matching bases. TRBV23-1 qualifies as an ORF whose function is uncertain. The CDR3 loop spans 15 amino acids. V was cut by 1 base and J by 4 bases, with 11 bases left in between. The CDR3 nucleotides are TGCGCCAGCAGTCAATGCGTTTCAGGGAATCAGCCCCAGCATTTT. This gives the protein CASSQCVSGNQPQHF.

The chain is built from TRBV19 and TRBJ1-2; unclear D gene. Trimming cost V 2 bases and J 4 bases, with 8 bases left between them. Germline loops: CDR1 LNHDA, CDR2 SQIVND (reference sequence). This CDR3 region has 13 residues. In DNA, the CDR3 is TGTGCCAGTAGTATACACGGATTCTATGGCTACACCTTC. It translates to CASSIHGFYGYTF.

The chain employs TRBV15 and TRBJ2-3; D is uncertain. The CDR3 is 16 residues long. The V gene lost 6 bases and the J gene lost 0 bases, with 16 bases spanning the gap. Germline loops: CDR1 LNHNV, CDR2 YYDKDF (reference sequence). CDR3 nucleotide sequence: TGTGCCACCAGTATCTATGGGGTTTCTAGCACAGATACGCAGTATTTT. As protein: CATSIYGVSSTDTQYF.

The genes are TRBV6-5 and TRBJ2-1, with D uncertain. CDR1 is MNHEY and CDR2 is SVGAGI in the germline V gene. Trimming took off 1 base at V and 7 bases at J, with 8 bases between the two ends. The CDR3 is 13 amino acids. CDR3 DNA sequence: TGTGCCAGCAGTTACTTCCGGCCTAATGAGCAGTTCTTC. Amino acids: CASSYFRPNEQFF.

The rearrangement joins TRBV7-3 to TRBJ2-2; a weak D match, TRBD1 (5 bases). CDR3 length equals 14 residues. The germline V and J ends were trimmed by 5 bases and 5 bases, with 12 bases remaining between them. Germline V gene data show CDR1 as SGHTA and CDR2 as FQGTGA. The CDR3 loop reads CASSGRGNTGELFF. CDR3 in DNA: TGTGCCAGCAGCGGAAGGGGTAATACCGGGGAGCTGTTTTTT.

This clonotype has a handful of counts. The chain links TRBV7-6 to TRBJ1-6; weak D call: TRBD1 (5 bases). Trimming left V 3 bases short and J 3 bases short, with 9 bases between. This CDR3 region has 15 residues. Germline CDR1 is SGHVS and CDR2 is FNYEAQ. CDR3 bases: TGTGCCAGCAGCTTGGGGGGACTCTATAATTCACCCCTCCACTTT. Translation: CASSLGGLYNSPLHF. Using reference TRBV7-6 and TRBJ1-6 for the parts outside the CDR3, the full variable domain is GAGVSQSPRYKVTKRGQDVALRCDPISGHVSLYWYRQALGQGPEFLTYFNYEAQQDKSGLPNDRFSAERPEGSISTLTIQRTEQRDSAMYRCASSLGGLYNSPLHFGNGTRLTVT.

The chain carries TRBV6-2 or TRBV6-3 and TRBJ1-5; D remains ambiguous. Germline CDR1 reads MNHEY; CDR2 reads SVGEGT. The CDR3 runs 14 residues. V gave up 3 bases and J gave up 0 bases, with 6 bases separating them. The CDR3 reads CASSYYNSNQPQHF. The CDR3 DNA follows: TGTGCCAGCAGTTATTACAATAGCAATCAGCCCCAGCATTTT.

The V and J genes are TRBV2 and TRBJ2-4; tentative D call: TRBD1 (6 bases). Germline V gives CDR1 SNHLY, CDR2 FYNNEI. The CDR3 covers 13 residues. The germline V and J ends were trimmed by 7 bases and 8 bases, with 15 bases remaining between them. The chain's CDR3 is CASTRDTAYIQYF. The CDR3 DNA sequence: TGTGCCAGCACCCGGGACACGGCGTACATTCAGTACTTC. Complete variable domain (other parts from reference TRBV2 and TRBJ2-4): EPEVTQTPSHQVTQMGQEVILRCVPISNHLYFYWYRQILGQKVEFLVSFYNNEISEKSEIFDDQFSVERPDGSNFTLKIRSTKLEDSAMYFCASTRDTAYIQYFGAGTRLSVL.

This clonotype has only a few counts. The V gene is TRBV6-2 or TRBV6-3, the J gene TRBJ2-3, with D tentatively TRBD1 (6 bases). Deletions cut 1 base from V and 1 base from J, with 18 bases between. The CDR3 has 18 amino acids. The germline CDR1 and CDR2 sequences are MNHEY and SVGEGT. CDR3 DNA sequence: TGTGCCAGCAGTTACTACACAGGAACAGGGTCCCGCACAGATACGCAGTATTTT. Residues: CASSYYTGTGSRTDTQYF.

By its share, this clonotype is large. The rearrangement uses TRBV6-2 or TRBV6-3 and TRBJ1-2, with no clear D. This CDR3 comprises 14 residues. The V gene lost 6 bases and the J gene lost 2 bases, with 13 bases spanning the gap. Germline-derived CDR1 and CDR2 are MNHEY and SVGEGT. The CDR3, as DNA: TGTGCCAGCAGCAAAGGATCTGGCAACTATGGCTACACCTTC. Protein product: CASSKGSGNYGYTF.

The chain has TRBV7-2 and TRBJ1-1, with a tentative D call TRBD1 (5 bases). Trimming removed 6 bases from V and 4 bases from J, with 18 bases in between. The CDR3 is made up of 15 amino acids. The germline gives CDR1 SGHTA, CDR2 FQGNSA. The CDR3 here is CASRPGRAYGTEAFF. The CDR3 DNA reads as TGTGCCAGCAGGCCGGGCAGGGCCTATGGCACTGAAGCTTTCTTT.

This clonotype has just a few counts. The chain couples TRBV20-1 to TRBJ1-5, with D unclear. The CDR3 is 13 residues long. The germline CDR1 and CDR2 sequences are DFQATT and SNEGSKA (reference sequence). Trimming pared 6 bases from V and 5 bases from J, leaving 14 bases between. DNA of the CDR3: TGCAGTGCCAGGCCCTGGGGTTATCAGCCCCAGCATTTT. Protein sequence: CSARPWGYQPQHF.

This chain links TRBV2 with TRBJ2-5; TRBD2 matches at 11 bases. The V segment lost 5 bases and the J segment 0 bases; nucleotides outside the gene matches: 2. This CDR3 spans 15 amino acids. Germline assignment: CDR1 SNHLY and CDR2 FYNNEI. The CDR3 nucleotides read TGTGCCAGCAGTCTAGCGGGGGGAAACCAAGAGACCCAGTACTTC. This gives the protein CASSLAGGNQETQYF. Looking up the rest from reference TRBV2 and TRBJ2-5 gives the full variable domain: EPEVTQTPSHQVTQMGQEVILRCVPISNHLYFYWYRQILGQKVEFLVSFYNNEISEKSEIFDDQFSVERPDGSNFTLKIRSTKLEDSAMYFCASSLAGGNQETQYFGPGTRLLVL.

This clonotype has only a few counts. V gene TRBV7-3 combines with J gene TRBJ1-1; the D gene is possibly TRBD1 (5 bases). Germline V gives CDR1 SGHTA, CDR2 FQGTGA. V lost 5 bases, J lost 6 bases, and 16 bases lay in between. The CDR3 runs 14 residues. The CDR3 sequence is CASSLRGGMAEAFF. CDR3 nucleotide sequence: TGTGCCAGCAGCCTAAGGGGTGGGATGGCTGAAGCTTTCTTT.

CDR3 residues: CASSEWGLAVEITYEQYF. DNA of the CDR3: TGCGCCAGCAGTGAGTGGGGACTAGCGGTTGAAATTACCTACGAGCAGTACTTC. The rearrangement links TRBV10-1 to TRBJ2-7, with 11 bases lining up with TRBD2. After removal of 1 base from V and 2 bases from J, the junction contained 10 bases not matched to a gene. Germline CDR1 WNHNN, CDR2 SYGVQD (reference sequence). The CDR3 runs 18 residues.

This clonotype has only a few counts. The V gene is TRBV20-1, the J gene TRBJ1-6; 9 nucleotides align to TRBD1. With V trimmed by 5 bases and J by 8 bases, 4 bases remained unmatched. The CDR3 has 13 amino acids. The germline gives CDR1 DFQATT, CDR2 SNEGSKA (reference sequence). In nucleotides, the CDR3 is TGCAGTGCTGAGGGGACAGGGCATTCACCCCTCCACTTT. As protein: CSAEGTGHSPLHF.

The V and J genes are TRBV24-1 and TRBJ2-1; the D call may be TRBD1 or TRBD2 (6 bases each). Trimming removed 7 bases at V and 5 bases at J, with 20 bases between. This CDR3 spans 16 amino acids. Germline-derived CDR1 and CDR2 are KGHDR and SFDVKD. CDR3 nucleotides: TGTGCCACCAGCAACTCAGATCGGGGGCTCGACAATGAGCAGTTCTTC. Translating gives CATSNSDRGLDNEQFF.

V is TRBV7-9 and J is TRBJ1-1; D is perhaps TRBD1 (5 bases). V was trimmed by 6 bases and J by 0 bases, leaving 20 bases between them. The length of the CDR3 is 17 residues. The germline gives CDR1 SEHNR, CDR2 FQNEAQ (reference sequence). The CDR3 DNA reads TGTGCCAGCAGTCCCACGTCGGGGATGGGGGTGAACACTGAAGCTTTCTTT. Translation: CASSPTSGMGVNTEAFF.

V and J are TRBV27 and TRBJ1-2; D is undetermined. The CDR3 is 13 residues long. Trimming shortened V by 4 bases and J by 5 bases, and 11 bases separated the two germline ends. CDR1 MNHEY and CDR2 SMNVEV come from the germline V gene (reference sequence). DNA for the CDR3: TGTGCCAGCAGTTATCGACTGGGGTATGGCTACACCTTC. Translating it yields CASSYRLGYGYTF.

This clonotype was counted a few times. The rearrangement links TRBV7-3 to TRBJ2-1, with TRBD2 matching 9 bases. The V gene's germline CDR1 is SGHTA and CDR2 FQGTGA. The CDR3 contains 16 residues. After removal of 0 bases from V and 10 bases from J, the junction contained 10 bases not matched to a gene. Written as DNA, the CDR3 is TGTGCCAGCAGCTTAACGTTCCTAGCGGGACACCGCGAGCAGTTCTTC. Translation gives CASSLTFLAGHREQFF.

The V gene is TRBV2, the J gene TRBJ2-3; D is perhaps TRBD2 (6 bases). Trimming removed 6 bases from V and 4 bases from J, with 20 bases in between. The CDR3 spans 16 residues. Germline values: CDR1 SNHLY, CDR2 FYNNEI. CDR3 coding DNA: TGTGCCAGCAGGACTCCCTTTAGCGGAGGAGCAGATACGCAGTATTTT. Protein: CASRTPFSGGADTQYF.

This clonotype was counted between two and nine times. The rearrangement uses TRBV11-2 and TRBJ2-5; 7 bases are a match to TRBD1. Germline assignment: CDR1 SGHAT and CDR2 FQNNGV. This CDR3 comprises 13 residues. The J segment lost 7 bases and the V segment lost 5 bases, leaving 7 bases of the junction unmatched. The CDR3 DNA is TGTGCCAGCAGCGTCCGGGACAGCGGGACCCAGTACTTC. It is translated as CASSVRDSGTQYF.

The genes are TRBV12-3 or TRBV12-4 and TRBJ2-2; the match to TRBD1 covers 9 bases. The CDR3 loop spans 15 amino acids. Losses at the gene ends were 6 bases for V and 3 bases for J; bases not matched to a gene: 5. The CDR3 loop is CASRRDRVDTGELFF. The CDR3 coding sequence is TGTGCCAGCAGACGGGACAGGGTGGACACCGGGGAGCTGTTTTTT.